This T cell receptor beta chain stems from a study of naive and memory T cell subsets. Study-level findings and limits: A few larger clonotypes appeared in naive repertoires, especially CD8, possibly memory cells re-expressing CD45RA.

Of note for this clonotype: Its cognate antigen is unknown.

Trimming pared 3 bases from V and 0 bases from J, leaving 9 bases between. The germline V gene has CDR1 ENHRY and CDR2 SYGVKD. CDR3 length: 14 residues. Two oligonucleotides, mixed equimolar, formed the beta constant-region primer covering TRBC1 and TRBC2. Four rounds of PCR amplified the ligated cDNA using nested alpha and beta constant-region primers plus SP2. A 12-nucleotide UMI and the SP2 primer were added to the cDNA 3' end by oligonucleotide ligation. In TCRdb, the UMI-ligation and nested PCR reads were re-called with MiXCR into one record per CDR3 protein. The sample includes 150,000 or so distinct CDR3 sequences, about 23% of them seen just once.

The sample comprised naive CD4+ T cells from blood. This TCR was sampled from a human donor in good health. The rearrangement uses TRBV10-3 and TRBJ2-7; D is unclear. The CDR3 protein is CAISDQRRSYEQYF. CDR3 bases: TGTGCCATCAGTGATCAGAGGCGCTCCTACGAGCAGTACTTC.